Presented here are 32 T cell receptor beta chains from one specimen sequenced in a study of T-cell reconstitution after alpha-beta-depleted transplantation in children. Unique molecular identifiers were incorporated during preparation of the TCRbeta library. TCRdb called the PCR reads again in MiXCR, with one record for every CDR3 protein. The data show about 470,000 distinct CDR3 sequences, about 40% seen once. Material: PBMCs, obtained before TCRalphabeta/CD19-depleted stem cell transplant. These receptors came from a girl aged 2 to 9 with aplastic anemia, due to receive a stem cell transplant.

For this clonotype: Germline and junction disagree at one end, which may indicate a read error. The chain combines TRBV4-1 with TRBJ2-2; no firm D call. This CDR3 contains 15 residues. Germline V gene data show CDR1 as MGHRA and CDR2 as YSYEKL. Here the CDR3 reads CASSQDLLGTGELFF. The CDR3 bases are TGCGCCAGCAGCCAAGATCTTCTAGGCACCGGCGAGCTGTTTTTT.

The chain links TRBV20-1 to TRBJ2-4; no reliable D call. The germline gives CDR1 DFQATT, CDR2 SNEGSKA (reference sequence). V was pared by 7 bases and J by 2 bases, with 18 bases between. This CDR3 has 15 residues. The CDR3: CSGYEGAGSKNIQYF. The CDR3 region has the DNA TGCAGTGGATATGAAGGTGCAGGATCCAAAAACATTCAGTACTTC.

The V call is TRBV15, the J call TRBJ1-4, with 8 positions matching TRBD1. The CDR3 is 14 amino acids. Germline trimming cut 3 bases from V and 15 bases from J; bases unmatched to any gene: 12. CDR1 LNHNV and CDR2 YYDKDF come from the germline V gene (reference sequence). DNA of the CDR3: TGTGCCACCAGCAGTCCGGGACAGGTTCCTCGGGTGTTTTTT. Its translation is CATSSPGQVPRVFF.

This clonotype was recorded a few times. This sequence joins TRBV20-1 and TRBJ2-1; 7 bases map to TRBD1. The CDR3 extends over 16 amino acids. Trimming took 0 bases from V and 4 from J; bases not matched to a gene: 9. CDR1 is DFQATT and CDR2 is SNEGSKA in the germline V gene (reference sequence). CDR3 loop: CSARDGTVNPYNEQFF. The CDR3 bases are TGCAGTGCTAGAGATGGGACAGTTAATCCTTACAATGAGCAGTTCTTC.

The chain joins TRBV18 to TRBJ2-7, with D tentatively TRBD2 (5 bases). The V gene lost 6 bases and the J gene lost 7 bases, with 10 bases spanning the gap. The CDR3 loop spans 11 amino acids. Germline lookup yields CDR1 KGHSH and CDR2 LQKENI. This CDR3 reads CASSPGWEQYF. CDR3 DNA: TGTGCCAGCTCGCCGGGGTGGGAGCAGTACTTC.

This clonotype appeared many times. The CDR3 DNA sequence: TGTGCCAGCAGCTTAGCGGGTCCTAGCACAGATACGCAGTATTTT. The encoded protein is CASSLAGPSTDTQYF. The V and J genes are TRBV7-9 and TRBJ2-3, with D hard to call. CDR3 size: 15 residues. In germline, CDR1 is SEHNR, CDR2 FQNEAQ (reference sequence). The germline V and J ends were trimmed by 0 bases and 0 bases, with 7 bases remaining between them.

The chain uses TRBV20-1 and TRBJ1-1; D ambiguous. CDR1 is DFQATT, CDR2 SNEGSKA, per germline (reference sequence). V lost 1 base, J lost 5 bases, and 11 bases lay in between. The CDR3 contains 13 residues. In nucleotides, the CDR3 is TGCAGTGCTAGAGTAAGCGGTGGGACTGAAGCTTTCTTT. Translating it yields CSARVSGGTEAFF.

This clonotype has just a few counts. The chain joins TRBV7-9 to TRBJ1-5; 12 bases fit TRBD1. V shed 5 bases, J shed 4 bases, and the junction held 6 bases outside the gene matches. Per the germline V gene, CDR1 is SEHNR and CDR2 is FQNEAQ (reference sequence). The CDR3 spans 16 residues. This CDR3 reads CASSVGQGAGNQPQHF. The CDR3 coding sequence is TGTGCCAGCAGCGTGGGACAGGGGGCTGGAAATCAGCCCCAGCATTTT.

The rearrangement joins TRBV20-1 to TRBJ2-1, with D unresolved. CDR3 size: 16 residues. The V end lost 0 bases, the J end lost 2 bases, and 14 bases lay between the germline ends. In germline, CDR1 is DFQATT, CDR2 SNEGSKA (reference sequence). Written as DNA, the CDR3 is TGCAGTGCTAGAGATGAGTGGGGTAGGACCTACAATGAGCAGTTCTTC. This gives the protein CSARDEWGRTYNEQFF.

The V gene is TRBV28, the J gene TRBJ2-7, with a tentative D call TRBD2 (5 bases). The CDR3 spans 16 residues. Trimming stripped 2 bases from V and 1 base from J, with 15 bases between. CDR1 MDHEN and CDR2 SYDVKM come from the germline V gene. The CDR3 nucleotides read TGTGCCAGCAGTTTAGATCGAGGGCAGCGATCCTACGAGCAGTACTTC. Translated, it gives CASSLDRGQRSYEQYF. The variable domain in full, completed from reference TRBV28 and TRBJ2-7, reads DVKVTQSSRYLVKRTGEKVFLECVQDMDHENMFWYRQDPGLGLRLIYFSYDVKMKEKGDIPEGYSVSREKKERFSLILESASTNQTSMYLCASSLDRGQRSYEQYFGPGTRLTVT.

Ten or more counts support this clonotype. The chain links TRBV28 to TRBJ1-2; a weak D match, TRBD1 (5 bases). The CDR3 consists of 15 residues. Per germline, CDR1 MDHEN and CDR2 SYDVKM. Between the trimmed V and J ends, which lost 6 bases and 5 bases, there was a span of 19 bases. The CDR3 DNA reads TGTGCCAGCAGGGTACCGGGGACGGTGCCATATGGCTACACCTTC. The encoded protein is CASRVPGTVPYGYTF.

There are many counts of this clonotype. The V and J genes are TRBV12-3 or TRBV12-4 and TRBJ2-7; 10 nucleotides agree with TRBD2. The CDR3 contains 15 residues. V was clipped by 6 bases and J by 1 base; unmatched bases: 6. Written as DNA, the CDR3 is TGTGCCAGCAGCTCCGGGACTAGCGCTTCCTACGAGCAGTACTTC. This encodes CASSSGTSASYEQYF.

The rearrangement joins TRBV27 to TRBJ1-5; D is unresolved. V was pared by 3 bases and J by 4 bases, with 10 bases between. Looked up from germline, CDR1 is MNHEY and CDR2 is SMNVEV (reference sequence). The CDR3 has 14 amino acids. DNA of the CDR3: TGTGCCAGCAGTTTTTGGGCGGGGAATCAGCCCCAGCATTTT. This codes for CASSFWAGNQPQHF.

This clonotype was seen a single time. The J gene is TRBJ2-1, the V gene TRBV5-6; maybe TRBD2 (5 bases). The CDR3 totals 12 residues. Germline loops: CDR1 SGHDT, CDR2 YYEEEE. The V and J ends lost 1 base and 9 bases respectively, with 8 bases between them. CDR3 residues: CASSLFGIEQFF. The CDR3 region has the DNA TGTGCCAGCAGCTTGTTCGGGATTGAGCAGTTCTTC. Full variable domain (remainder filled in from reference TRBV5-6 and TRBJ2-1): DAGVTQSPTHLIKTRGQQVTLRCSPKSGHDTVSWYQQALGQGPQFIFQYYEEEERQRGNFPDRFSGHQFPNYSSELNVNALLLGDSALYLCASSLFGIEQFFGPGTRLTVL.

This clonotype was seen a few times. This chain links TRBV27 with TRBJ1-6; 8 positions agree with TRBD1. This CDR3 region has 15 residues. Losses at the gene ends were 6 bases for V and 3 bases for J; bases not matched to a gene: 4. Germline CDR1 is MNHEY and CDR2 is SMNVEV (reference sequence). In nucleotides, the CDR3 is TGTGCCAGCAGGCCAGGGGGCCTCTATAATTCACCCCTCCACTTT. Encoded protein: CASRPGGLYNSPLHF.

The table lists this clonotype with many counts. This rearrangement joins TRBV11-2 to TRBJ2-3; tentative D call: TRBD1 (6 bases). Germline V gives CDR1 SGHAT, CDR2 FQNNGV. Trimming cost V 3 bases and J 4 bases, with 11 bases left between them. The CDR3 loop spans 14 amino acids. Here the CDR3 DNA reads TGTGCCAGCAGCTTTGTAACAGGGCCAGATACGCAGTATTTT. Translation gives CASSFVTGPDTQYF.

This clonotype occurred many times. The chain uses TRBV7-2 and TRBJ1-3; possible D gene TRBD1, 6 bases. The length of the CDR3 is 15 residues. Trimming stripped 5 bases from V and 2 bases from J, with 13 bases between. Germline-derived CDR1 and CDR2 are SGHTA and FQGNSA. The chain's CDR3 is CASSPDRTAGNTIYF. The CDR3 nucleotides are TGTGCCAGCAGCCCTGACAGGACGGCTGGAAACACCATATATTTT. The variable domain in full, completed from reference TRBV7-2 and TRBJ1-3, reads GAGVSQSPSNKVTEKGKDVELRCDPISGHTALYWYRQSLGQGLEFLIYFQGNSAPDKSGLPSDRFSAERTGGSVSTLTIQRTQQEDSAVYLCASSPDRTAGNTIYFGEGSWLTVV.

CDR3 in amino acids: CSASGLAGVTYNEQFF. The CDR3 DNA sequence: TGCAGTGCTTCCGGACTAGCGGGAGTAACCTACAATGAGCAGTTCTTC. The V call is TRBV20-1, the J call TRBJ2-1; TRBD2 matches at 13 bases. This CDR3 is built from 16 residues. The germline CDR1 and CDR2 sequences are DFQATT and SNEGSKA (reference sequence). The V segment lost 5 bases and the J segment 2 bases; nucleotides outside the gene matches: 6.

Comments on this clonotype: At one boundary the junction diverges from the germline segment, which might be a read error. The chain has TRBV7-9 and TRBJ2-7; D is ambiguous. This CDR3 contains 12 residues. Germline V gene sequence: CDR1 SEHNR, CDR2 FQNEAQ (reference sequence). CDR3 nucleotides: TGTGCCAGCAGCTTAAACATGGCAGTGAGGAACTTC. Its protein is CASSLNMAVRNF.

For the CDR3, the DNA is TGCAGTGCTCGGGACAGGGGACACTACGAGCAGTACTTC. Translated, it gives CSARDRGHYEQYF. The rearrangement joins TRBV20-1 to TRBJ2-7; 10 bases fit TRBD1. The CDR3 contains 13 residues. Trimming cost V 5 bases and J 3 bases; bases outside gene matches: 4. The germline V gene has CDR1 DFQATT and CDR2 SNEGSKA (reference sequence).

CDR3 protein: CARSSGPDTQYF. CDR3 in DNA: TGTGCCAGGTCTTCAGGCCCAGATACGCAGTATTTT. This sequence joins TRBV2 and TRBJ2-3; D not resolved. The V gene's germline CDR1 is SNHLY and CDR2 FYNNEI. The CDR3 totals 12 residues. V was cut by 9 bases and J by 4 bases, with 11 bases left in between.

The rearrangement links TRBV7-9 to TRBJ1-2; TRBD1 matches at 7 bases. Germline CDR1 SEHNR, CDR2 FQNEAQ (reference sequence). The length of the CDR3 is 15 residues. After removal of 1 base from V and 4 bases from J, the junction contained 6 bases not matched to a gene. CDR3 amino acids: CASSLGDRIFYGYTF. The CDR3 DNA reads TGTGCCAGCAGCTTAGGGGACAGAATATTCTATGGCTACACCTTC.

The chain employs TRBV20-1 and TRBJ2-7; TRBD2 is a possible D gene (6 bases). The V gene lost 3 bases and the J gene lost 5 bases, with 20 bases spanning the gap. The CDR3 is 15 amino acids. The germline V gene has CDR1 DFQATT and CDR2 SNEGSKA (reference sequence). The CDR3 is CSASYSGTAKHEQYF. The CDR3 DNA is TGCAGTGCTAGCTACTCCGGGACTGCCAAACACGAGCAGTACTTC.

This clonotype was counted a few times. The J gene is TRBJ1-5, the V gene TRBV30, with 9 bases identical to TRBD1. Per germline, CDR1 GTSNPN and CDR2 SVGIG (reference sequence). Trimming took 0 bases from V and 5 from J; bases not matched to a gene: 2. The length of the CDR3 is 14 residues. CDR3 in amino acids: CAWSVGQGHQPQHF. DNA for the CDR3: TGTGCCTGGAGTGTGGGACAGGGACATCAGCCCCAGCATTTT.

The chain uses TRBV5-1 and TRBJ2-1; 7 nucleotides match TRBD1. This CDR3 is built from 14 residues. CDR1 is SGHRS and CDR2 is YFSETQ in the germline V gene. The J segment lost 5 bases and the V segment lost 5 bases, leaving 7 bases of the junction unmatched. This CDR3 reads CASRKQGSDNEQFF. CDR3 nucleotide sequence: TGCGCCAGCAGGAAACAGGGGTCGGACAATGAGCAGTTCTTC.

The V and J genes are TRBV3-1 and TRBJ2-5; D gene unclear. CDR3 length: 13 amino acids. Deletions cut 4 bases from V and 1 base from J, with 7 bases between. Germline values: CDR1 LGHDT, CDR2 YNNKEL (reference sequence). The DNA for the CDR3 is TGTGCCAGCAGCCTCCACGGCCAAGAGACCCAGTACTTC. Translation gives CASSLHGQETQYF.

This clonotype was counted only a few times. The chain carries TRBV20-1 and TRBJ1-2; 10 bases line up with TRBD1. Trimming took 5 bases from V and 3 from J; bases not matched to a gene: 3. The length of the CDR3 is 13 residues. CDR1 DFQATT and CDR2 SNEGSKA come from the germline V gene (reference sequence). CDR3 nucleotides: TGCAGTGCTCGACAGGGGGCGGACTATGGCTACACCTTC. Translation: CSARQGADYGYTF.

The chain uses TRBV5-1 and TRBJ2-3; tentatively, D is TRBD1 (6 bases). CDR1 is SGHRS and CDR2 is YFSETQ in the germline V gene. CDR3 length: 15 residues. Trimming stripped 2 bases from V and 2 bases from J, with 12 bases between. CDR3 protein: CASSFEDSPTDTQYF. DNA for the CDR3: TGCGCCAGCAGCTTCGAGGACAGCCCCACAGATACGCAGTATTTT.

This clonotype was observed a handful of times. The V and J genes are TRBV4-3 and TRBJ2-7; no clear D. The germline CDR1 and CDR2 sequences are LGHNA and YSLEER. The CDR3 runs 15 residues. The V end lost 1 base, the J end lost 3 bases, and 13 bases lay between the germline ends. CDR3 region: CASSQVQVSFYEQYF. The DNA for the CDR3 is TGCGCCAGCAGCCAAGTTCAGGTTTCCTTCTACGAGCAGTACTTC.

The chain links TRBV5-8 to TRBJ2-7, with 8 bases identical to TRBD1. Germline CDR1 SGHTS, CDR2 YDEGEE. There are 14 residues in the CDR3. The junction had 10 bases not matched to a gene; V was cut back by 7 bases and J by 4 bases. DNA of the CDR3: TGTGCCAGCTATCCAGGGGGCGCCAGGTACGAGCAGTACTTC. Protein: CASYPGGARYEQYF.

The chain links TRBV5-1 to TRBJ1-1; D unresolved. V lost 4 bases and J 2 bases, leaving 12 bases between the germline ends. The V gene's germline CDR1 is SGHRS and CDR2 YFSETQ. CDR3 size: 14 residues. This CDR3 reads CASSLPPDNTEAFF. The DNA for the CDR3 is TGCGCCAGCAGCCTCCCCCCGGATAACACTGAAGCTTTCTTT. Based on the CDR3 plus reference TRBV5-1 and TRBJ1-1, the full variable domain is KAGVTQTPRYLIKTRGQQVTLSCSPISGHRSVSWYQQTPGQGLQFLFEYFSETQRNKGNFPGRFSGRQFSNSRSEMNVSTLELGDSALYLCASSLPPDNTEAFFGQGTRLTVV.

This clonotype was counted at least ten times. The V gene is TRBV20-1, the J gene TRBJ2-7; 9 bases match TRBD1. The junction had 8 bases not matched to a gene; V was cut back by 6 bases and J by 2 bases. CDR3 length: 14 residues. CDR1 and CDR2 (germline): DFQATT, SNEGSKA (reference sequence). The chain's CDR3 is CSAWGGQGPYEQYF. CDR3 DNA: TGCAGTGCGTGGGGAGGACAGGGGCCCTACGAGCAGTACTTC.